The 4 T cell receptor beta chains reported below all come from one sample, sequenced in a study of chemoradiotherapy in HPV16-positive cancers. Assay used: immunoSEQ multiplex PCR; TCRdb lists only in-frame clones, some missing. The sample carries approximately 4,600 clones, 75% to 90% recorded once. This material was acquired from a patient who underwent chemoradiotherapy. Receptors were obtained from a human donor with HPV-associated anogenital cancer.

J is TRBJ1-5 and V is TRBV27; 7 bases agree with TRBD1. From germline, CDR1 is MNHEY and CDR2 SMNVEV (reference sequence). V was clipped by 5 bases and J by 2 bases; unmatched bases: 6. The CDR3 is made up of 15 amino acids. The CDR3 protein is CASSKQGLGNQPQHF. The CDR3 bases are TGTGCCAGCAGTAAACAGGGGTTGGGCAATCAGCCCCAGCATTTT.

J is TRBJ2-3 and V is TRBV7-2, with 7 bases that match TRBD2. The CDR3 length is 15 residues. J lost 5 bases, V lost 2 bases, and 7 bases had no gene match. Germline-derived CDR1 and CDR2 are SGHTA and FQGNSA. Here the CDR3 reads CASSLFGASGDTQYF. CDR3 in DNA: TGTGCCAGCAGCTTATTCGGGGCTAGCGGAGATACGCAGTATTTT.

This chain uses TRBV25-1 with TRBJ2-7; D may match TRBD1 or TRBD2 (6 bases each). CDR3 length: 17 residues. Trimming cost V 4 bases and J 0 bases, with 19 bases left between them. Germline CDR1 MGHDK, CDR2 SYGVNS. CDR3: CASSGGQGGSRSYEQYF. The DNA of the CDR3 is TGTGCCAGCAGTGGGGGACAAGGGGGGAGCCGCTCCTACGAGCAGTACTTC.

The chain links TRBV7-9 to TRBJ2-7; D not certain. The germline CDR1 and CDR2 sequences are SEHNR and FQNEAQ (reference sequence). This CDR3 has 14 amino acids. Trimming stripped 5 bases from V and 2 bases from J, with 13 bases between. The CDR3 reads CASSPRNGAYEQYF. CDR3 sequence (DNA): TGTGCCAGCAGCCCCCGTAACGGCGCCTACGAGCAGTACTTC. The variable domain in full, with the rest retrieved from reference TRBV7-9 and TRBJ2-7, is DTGVSQNPRHKITKRGQNVTFRCDPISEHNRLYWYRQTLGQGPEFLTYFQNEAQLEKSRLLSDRFSAERPKGSFSTLEIQRTEQGDSAMYLCASSPRNGAYEQYFGPGTRLTVT.